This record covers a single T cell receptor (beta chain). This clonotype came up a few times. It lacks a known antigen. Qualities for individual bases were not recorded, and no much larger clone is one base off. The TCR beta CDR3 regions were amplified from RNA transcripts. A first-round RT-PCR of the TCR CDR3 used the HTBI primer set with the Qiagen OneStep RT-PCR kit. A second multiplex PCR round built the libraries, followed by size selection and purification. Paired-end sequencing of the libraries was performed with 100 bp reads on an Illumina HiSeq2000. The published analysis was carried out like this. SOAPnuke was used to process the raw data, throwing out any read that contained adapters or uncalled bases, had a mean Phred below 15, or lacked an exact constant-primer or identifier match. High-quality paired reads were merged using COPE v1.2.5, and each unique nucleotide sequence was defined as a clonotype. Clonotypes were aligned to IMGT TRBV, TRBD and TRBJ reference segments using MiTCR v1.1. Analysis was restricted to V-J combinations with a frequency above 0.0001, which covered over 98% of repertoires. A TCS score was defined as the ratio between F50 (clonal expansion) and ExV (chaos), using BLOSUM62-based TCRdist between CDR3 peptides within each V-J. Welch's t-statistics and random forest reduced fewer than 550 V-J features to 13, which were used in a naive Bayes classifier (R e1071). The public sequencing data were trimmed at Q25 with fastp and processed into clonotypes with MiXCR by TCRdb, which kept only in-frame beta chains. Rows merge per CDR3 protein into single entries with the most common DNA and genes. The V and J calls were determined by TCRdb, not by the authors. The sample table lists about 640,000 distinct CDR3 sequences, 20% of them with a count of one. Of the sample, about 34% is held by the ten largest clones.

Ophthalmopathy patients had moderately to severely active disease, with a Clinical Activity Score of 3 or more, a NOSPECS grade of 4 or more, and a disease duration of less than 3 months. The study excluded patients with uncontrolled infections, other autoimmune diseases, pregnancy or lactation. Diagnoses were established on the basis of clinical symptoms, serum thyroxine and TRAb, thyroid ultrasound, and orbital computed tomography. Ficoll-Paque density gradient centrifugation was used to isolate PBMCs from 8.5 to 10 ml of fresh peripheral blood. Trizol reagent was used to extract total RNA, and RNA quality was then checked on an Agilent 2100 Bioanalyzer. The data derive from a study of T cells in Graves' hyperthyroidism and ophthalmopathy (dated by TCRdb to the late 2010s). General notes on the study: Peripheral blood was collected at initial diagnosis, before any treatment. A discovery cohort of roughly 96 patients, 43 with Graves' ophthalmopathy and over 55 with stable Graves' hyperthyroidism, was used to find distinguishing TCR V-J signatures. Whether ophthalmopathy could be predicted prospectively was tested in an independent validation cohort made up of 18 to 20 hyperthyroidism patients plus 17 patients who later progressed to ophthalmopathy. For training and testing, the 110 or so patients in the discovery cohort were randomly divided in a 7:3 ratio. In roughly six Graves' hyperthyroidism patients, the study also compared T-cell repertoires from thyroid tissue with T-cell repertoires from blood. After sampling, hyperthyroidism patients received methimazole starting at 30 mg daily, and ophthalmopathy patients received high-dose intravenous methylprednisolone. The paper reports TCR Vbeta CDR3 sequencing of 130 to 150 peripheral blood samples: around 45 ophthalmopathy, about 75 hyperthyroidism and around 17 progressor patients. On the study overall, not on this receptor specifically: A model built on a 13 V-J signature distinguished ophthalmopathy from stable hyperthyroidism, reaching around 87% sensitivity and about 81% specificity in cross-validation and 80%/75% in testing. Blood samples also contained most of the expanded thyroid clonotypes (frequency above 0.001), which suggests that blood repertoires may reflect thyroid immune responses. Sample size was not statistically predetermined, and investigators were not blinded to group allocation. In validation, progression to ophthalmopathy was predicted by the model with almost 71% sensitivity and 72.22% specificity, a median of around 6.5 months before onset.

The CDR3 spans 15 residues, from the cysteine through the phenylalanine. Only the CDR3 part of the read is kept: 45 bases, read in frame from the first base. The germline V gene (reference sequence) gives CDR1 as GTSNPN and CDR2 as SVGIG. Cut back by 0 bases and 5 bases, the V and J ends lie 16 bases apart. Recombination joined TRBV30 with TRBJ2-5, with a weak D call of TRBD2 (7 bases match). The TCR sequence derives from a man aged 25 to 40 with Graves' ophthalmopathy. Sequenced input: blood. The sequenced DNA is TGTGCCTGGAGTGTTGATAGGGGGGGGCAGGAGACCCAGTACTTC. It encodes CAWSVDRGGQETQYF.